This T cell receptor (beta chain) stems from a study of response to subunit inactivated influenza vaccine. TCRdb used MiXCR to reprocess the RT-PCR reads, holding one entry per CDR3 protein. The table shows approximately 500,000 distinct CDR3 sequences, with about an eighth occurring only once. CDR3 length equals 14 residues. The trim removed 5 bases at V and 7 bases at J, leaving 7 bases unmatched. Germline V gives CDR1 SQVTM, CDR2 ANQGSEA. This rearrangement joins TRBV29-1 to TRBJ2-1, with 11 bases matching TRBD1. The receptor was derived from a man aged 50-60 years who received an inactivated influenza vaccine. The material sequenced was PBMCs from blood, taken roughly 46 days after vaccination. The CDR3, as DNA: TGCAGCGTTACGGACAGGGGGCGGGTGAATGAGCAGTTCTTC. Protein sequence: CSVTDRGRVNEQFF.